A selection of T cell receptor beta chains follows, all from one sample in a study of blood T cell repertoires in COVID-19. Assay used: immunoSEQ multiplex PCR; TCRdb lists only in-frame clones, some missing. The table lists some 99,000 clones, roughly 87% of them singletons. Specimen: peripheral blood. The source of these receptors is a man in his sixties or seventies with acute or convalescent COVID-19. Both conserved end residues are part of each CDR3. The order of the fields is CDR3 DNA, CDR3 protein, V gene, D gene, clone size, J gene. A D gene is named only where the DNA matches it firmly. The size of a clone is reported for some rows only, either as once, few or many, or as a class for expanded clones.

CDR3 DNA: TGTGCCAGCAGCCAGACAGGGACAGGGGGGAACACCGGGGAGCTGTTTTTT; CDR3 protein: CASSQTGTGGNTGELFF; V gene: TRBV7-8; D gene: TRBD1; clone size: .; J gene: TRBJ2-2
CDR3 DNA: TGTGCCAGCAGTAAACTCGGGGTTCGAACCCTCCACTTT; CDR3 protein: CASSKLGVRTLHF; V gene: TRBV6-5; D gene: .; clone size: .; J gene: TRBJ1-6
CDR3 DNA: TGTGCCAGCTCCGAAGCGGGCAGGGGGCTTTCACCCCTCCACTTT; CDR3 protein: CASSEAGRGLSPLHF; V gene: TRBV7-9; D gene: TRBD1; clone size: .; J gene: TRBJ1-6
CDR3 DNA: TGTGCCAGCAGCCCCCTGGTGGACAGGCCCACAGATACGCAGTATTTT; CDR3 protein: CASSPLVDRPTDTQYF; V gene: TRBV5-5; D gene: TRBD1; clone size: .; J gene: TRBJ2-3
CDR3 DNA: TGCGCCAGCAGCGGGACAGGTCGTCGGACTGAAGCTTTCTTT; CDR3 protein: CASSGTGRRTEAFF; V gene: TRBV10-1; D gene: TRBD1; clone size: .; J gene: TRBJ1-1
CDR3 DNA: TGTGCCAGCAGCCCGACAGGGGGGGTTGGCTCCTACGAGCAGTACTTC; CDR3 protein: CASSPTGGVGSYEQYF; V gene: TRBV5-6; D gene: TRBD1; clone size: .; J gene: TRBJ2-7
CDR3 DNA: TGTGCCAGCAGTACTCAACAGGGGTTGGGGGGCTACACCTTC; CDR3 protein: CASSTQQGLGGYTF; V gene: TRBV25-1; D gene: TRBD1; clone size: .; J gene: TRBJ1-2
CDR3 DNA: TGCGCCAGCAGCTTGGAGGGGGCCCCTAATGAAAAACTGTTTTTT; CDR3 protein: CASSLEGAPNEKLFF; V gene: TRBV5-1; D gene: TRBD1; clone size: .; J gene: TRBJ1-4
CDR3 DNA: TGCGCCAGCAGCTTGCTCCCTACGGCAGGCACCTCTGGAAACACCATATATTTT; CDR3 protein: CASSLLPTAGTSGNTIYF; V gene: TRBV5-1; D gene: .; clone size: .; J gene: TRBJ1-3
CDR3 DNA: TGTGCCAGCAGTGGGGGACAGAACACCGGGGAGCTGTTTTTT; CDR3 protein: CASSGGQNTGELFF; V gene: TRBV2; D gene: .; clone size: .; J gene: TRBJ2-2
CDR3 DNA: TGTGCCAGCGGAAGGGGCGGGGGAGAGACCCAGTACTTC; CDR3 protein: CASGRGGGETQYF; V gene: TRBV6-5; D gene: TRBD2; clone size: .; J gene: TRBJ2-5
CDR3 DNA: TGTGCCAGCAGTTCCGGACTAGCGGGGCGGGGGTCGGGAGATACGCAGTATTTT; CDR3 protein: CASSSGLAGRGSGDTQYF; V gene: TRBV5-4; D gene: TRBD2; clone size: .; J gene: TRBJ2-3
CDR3 DNA: TGTGCCTGGGCCGATTGGGCAGGGGGAAAAGCTTTCTTT; CDR3 protein: CAWADWAGGKAFF; V gene: TRBV30; D gene: TRBD1; clone size: .; J gene: TRBJ1-1
CDR3 DNA: TGTGCCAGTAGTAGAACACGGGAGGGGAATCAGCCCCAGCATTTT; CDR3 protein: CASSRTREGNQPQHF; V gene: TRBV19; D gene: .; clone size: .; J gene: TRBJ1-5
CDR3 DNA: TGTGCCATCAGTGAGTCGAGGGGGGGCCAAGCGAGTGAGCAGTTCTTC; CDR3 protein: CAISESRGGQASEQFF; V gene: TRBV10-3; D gene: .; clone size: few; J gene: TRBJ2-1
CDR3 DNA: TGCGCCAGCAGCGCCGGGACAGGGGACACCGGGGAGCTGTTTTTT; CDR3 protein: CASSAGTGDTGELFF; V gene: TRBV5-1; D gene: TRBD1; clone size: .; J gene: TRBJ2-2
CDR3 DNA: TGTGCCAGCAGTTGGGGGGGCATGAGTGAGCAGTTCTTC; CDR3 protein: CASSWGGMSEQFF; V gene: TRBV6-5; D gene: .; clone size: .; J gene: TRBJ2-1
CDR3 DNA: TGTGCCAGCAGTGAAGCGCAGGGGGCTACTAATCAGCCCCAGCATTTT; CDR3 protein: CASSEAQGATNQPQHF; V gene: TRBV2; D gene: TRBD1; clone size: .; J gene: TRBJ1-5
CDR3 DNA: TGTGCCAGCAGCCCTCGGGGTTCTGGAAACACCATATATTTT; CDR3 protein: CASSPRGSGNTIYF; V gene: TRBV7-9; D gene: .; clone size: .; J gene: TRBJ1-3
CDR3 DNA: TGCGCCAGCAGCCAGCCGGGACAGGGGACTGAAGCTTTCTTT; CDR3 protein: CASSQPGQGTEAFF; V gene: TRBV4-1; D gene: TRBD1; clone size: .; J gene: TRBJ1-1
CDR3 DNA: TGTGCCAGCTCACCAGTCGGGGGGGAGACCCAGTACTTC; CDR3 protein: CASSPVGGETQYF; V gene: TRBV18; D gene: TRBD2; clone size: .; J gene: TRBJ2-5
CDR3 DNA: TGTGCCAGCGCCACACACCCGGGCACCGGGGAGCTGTTTTTT; CDR3 protein: CASATHPGTGELFF; V gene: TRBV2; D gene: .; clone size: .; J gene: TRBJ2-2
CDR3 DNA: TGTGCCAGCACCACCCCAGAGGACAGATTAAACTATGGCTACACCTTC; CDR3 protein: CASTTPEDRLNYGYTF; V gene: TRBV28; D gene: .; clone size: .; J gene: TRBJ1-2
CDR3 DNA: TGTGCCATCAGTGAAGGTCGGGGGGATTCACCCCTCCACTTT; CDR3 protein: CAISEGRGDSPLHF; V gene: TRBV10-3; D gene: .; clone size: .; J gene: TRBJ1-6
CDR3 DNA: TGTGCCAGTAGCCGGGACTACCGACAAGAGACCCAGTACTTC; CDR3 protein: CASSRDYRQETQYF; V gene: TRBV19; D gene: TRBD2; clone size: once; J gene: TRBJ2-5
CDR3 DNA: TGTGCCAGCAGTTTACAGGGTGGCTCCTATAATTCACCCCTCCACTTT; CDR3 protein: CASSLQGGSYNSPLHF; V gene: TRBV28; D gene: .; clone size: few; J gene: TRBJ1-6
CDR3 DNA: TGTGCCAGCAGCTTAATGGGGCAGGCAGACAATGAGCAGTTCTTC; CDR3 protein: CASSLMGQADNEQFF; V gene: TRBV7-6; D gene: .; clone size: once; J gene: TRBJ2-1
CDR3 DNA: TGCGCCAGCAGCTTCCGGACAGGGGATCGCAATTCACCCCTCCACTTT; CDR3 protein: CASSFRTGDRNSPLHF; V gene: TRBV5-1; D gene: TRBD1; clone size: .; J gene: TRBJ1-6
CDR3 DNA: TGTGCCAGCAGTTATCTCATCCCGGGGAGGGCGTACACTGAAGCTTTCTTT; CDR3 protein: CASSYLIPGRAYTEAFF; V gene: TRBV6-2/TRBV6-3; D gene: .; clone size: .; J gene: TRBJ1-1
CDR3 DNA: TGTGCCAGCAGCTTAGGGCTGGAGACCCAGTACTTC; CDR3 protein: CASSLGLETQYF; V gene: TRBV7-8; D gene: .; clone size: .; J gene: TRBJ2-5
CDR3 DNA: TGTGCCATCAGTGAGCTAGCGGGGGGCCTAAACAATGAGCAGTTCTTC; CDR3 protein: CAISELAGGLNNEQFF; V gene: TRBV10-3; D gene: TRBD2; clone size: .; J gene: TRBJ2-1
CDR3 DNA: TGTGCCAGCAGTGATCTACCCGCCCGCGGTCCTAAGGGGATGAACACTGAAGCTTTCTTT; CDR3 protein: CASSDLPARGPKGMNTEAFF; V gene: TRBV2; D gene: .; clone size: few; J gene: TRBJ1-1
CDR3 DNA: TGTGCCAGCAGCTTTTATGGACTTTACAATGAGCAGTTCTTC; CDR3 protein: CASSFYGLYNEQFF; V gene: TRBV7-2; D gene: .; clone size: .; J gene: TRBJ2-1
CDR3 DNA: TGTGCCAGCCCTTCCGGGACCGGGGAGCTGTTTTTT; CDR3 protein: CASPSGTGELFF; V gene: TRBV28; D gene: .; clone size: .; J gene: TRBJ2-2
CDR3 DNA: TGTGCCAGCAAAGGCCCGGGGAGCACTGAAGCTTTCTTT; CDR3 protein: CASKGPGSTEAFF; V gene: TRBV5-6; D gene: .; clone size: .; J gene: TRBJ1-1
CDR3 DNA: TGTGCCAGCAGCCCGGGACAGGGGATCGAGACCCAGTACTTC; CDR3 protein: CASSPGQGIETQYF; V gene: TRBV6-5; D gene: TRBD1; clone size: .; J gene: TRBJ2-5
CDR3 DNA: TGTGCCAGTAGCTTAATCGATATCGGGAGCAATCAGCCCCAGCATTTT; CDR3 protein: CASSLIDIGSNQPQHF; V gene: TRBV19; D gene: .; clone size: .; J gene: TRBJ1-5
CDR3 DNA: TGTGCCAGCAGCTTGGAGGACGACCGAGATCAGCCCCAGCATTTT; CDR3 protein: CASSLEDDRDQPQHF; V gene: TRBV7-8; D gene: .; clone size: .; J gene: TRBJ1-5
CDR3 DNA: TGTGCCAGCAGTGACAGGGCGGATTCACCCCTCCACTTT; CDR3 protein: CASSDRADSPLHF; V gene: TRBV6-1; D gene: .; clone size: .; J gene: TRBJ1-6
CDR3 DNA: TGTGCCACCCGGGGGGCAAATGAAAAACTGTTTTTT; CDR3 protein: CATRGANEKLFF; V gene: TRBV2; D gene: .; clone size: .; J gene: TRBJ1-4
CDR3 DNA: TGCGCCAGCAGTGTCGACAGCTCGAATGAAAAACTGTTTTTT; CDR3 protein: CASSVDSSNEKLFF; V gene: TRBV5-1; D gene: .; clone size: .; J gene: TRBJ1-4
CDR3 DNA: TGTGCCAGCAGCCTGACTAGCGGGGGCACAGATACGCAGTATTTT; CDR3 protein: CASSLTSGGTDTQYF; V gene: TRBV6-5; D gene: TRBD2; clone size: .; J gene: TRBJ2-3
CDR3 DNA: TGTGCCAGCAGCCCGGGACTAGACCAAGAGACCCAGTACTTC; CDR3 protein: CASSPGLDQETQYF; V gene: TRBV5-6; D gene: TRBD2; clone size: once; J gene: TRBJ2-5
CDR3 DNA: TGCGCCAGCAGCTTGCAAACTAGCGGGGGCACCGCGTACTTC; CDR3 protein: CASSLQTSGGTAYF; V gene: TRBV5-1; D gene: TRBD2; clone size: .; J gene: TRBJ2-7
CDR3 DNA: TGTGCCAGCAGTTACCCCCGTACTCAAAGTTCACCCCTCCACTTT; CDR3 protein: CASSYPRTQSSPLHF; V gene: TRBV2; D gene: .; clone size: .; J gene: TRBJ1-6
CDR3 DNA: TGTGCCAGCAGCTTGGCGCACACAGCCCTCCCCCGGGAGCTGTTTTTT; CDR3 protein: CASSLAHTALPRELFF; V gene: TRBV5-5; D gene: .; clone size: .; J gene: TRBJ2-2
CDR3 DNA: TGTGCCAGCAGTGAAGATACAGGACAGGGTAGTCAGCCCCAGCATTTT; CDR3 protein: CASSEDTGQGSQPQHF; V gene: TRBV6-1; D gene: TRBD1; clone size: .; J gene: TRBJ1-5
CDR3 DNA: TGTGCCAGCAGTTCCCCGGTACAGGGGGCTTACTCTGGGGCCAACGTCCTGACTTTC; CDR3 protein: CASSSPVQGAYSGANVLTF; V gene: TRBV27; D gene: TRBD1; clone size: .; J gene: TRBJ2-6
CDR3 DNA: TGCGCCAGCAGCTTGTTTAGCGGGGTGGGTGATACGCAGTATTTT; CDR3 protein: CASSLFSGVGDTQYF; V gene: TRBV5-1; D gene: TRBD2; clone size: .; J gene: TRBJ2-3
CDR3 DNA: TGTGCCAGCAGCCTCAGACTAGCGGGGGGGCGAGGAGAGACCCAGTACTTC; CDR3 protein: CASSLRLAGGRGETQYF; V gene: TRBV7-6; D gene: TRBD2; clone size: once; J gene: TRBJ2-5
CDR3 DNA: TGTGCCAGCTTGACAGGCACGAACACCGGGGAGCTGTTTTTT; CDR3 protein: CASLTGTNTGELFF; V gene: TRBV2; D gene: .; clone size: .; J gene: TRBJ2-2
CDR3 DNA: TGTGCCAGCTCACCAGGAGGAAGAAACACAGATACGCAGTATTTT; CDR3 protein: CASSPGGRNTDTQYF; V gene: TRBV18; D gene: .; clone size: .; J gene: TRBJ2-3
CDR3 DNA: TGTGCCAGCAGCGCCCGACTAGCGGCGGCAGATACGCAGTATTTT; CDR3 protein: CASSARLAAADTQYF; V gene: TRBV9; D gene: TRBD2; clone size: .; J gene: TRBJ2-3
CDR3 DNA: TGTGCCAGCCGACAGTACTCAGGGTACTCCTACGAGCAGTACTTC; CDR3 protein: CASRQYSGYSYEQYF; V gene: TRBV27; D gene: .; clone size: .; J gene: TRBJ2-7
CDR3 DNA: TGTGCCAGCAGTGGGTGGGCGAATGAAAAACTGTTTTTT; CDR3 protein: CASSGWANEKLFF; V gene: TRBV13; D gene: .; clone size: .; J gene: TRBJ1-4
CDR3 DNA: TGCGCCAGCAGCTTGGAGGGGACAGGGGGCAAGTACACCTTC; CDR3 protein: CASSLEGTGGKYTF; V gene: TRBV5-1; D gene: TRBD1; clone size: .; J gene: TRBJ1-2
CDR3 DNA: TGCAGTGCTAGAAAGGGGTATGAGCAGTTCTTC; CDR3 protein: CSARKGYEQFF; V gene: TRBV20-1; D gene: .; clone size: .; J gene: TRBJ2-1